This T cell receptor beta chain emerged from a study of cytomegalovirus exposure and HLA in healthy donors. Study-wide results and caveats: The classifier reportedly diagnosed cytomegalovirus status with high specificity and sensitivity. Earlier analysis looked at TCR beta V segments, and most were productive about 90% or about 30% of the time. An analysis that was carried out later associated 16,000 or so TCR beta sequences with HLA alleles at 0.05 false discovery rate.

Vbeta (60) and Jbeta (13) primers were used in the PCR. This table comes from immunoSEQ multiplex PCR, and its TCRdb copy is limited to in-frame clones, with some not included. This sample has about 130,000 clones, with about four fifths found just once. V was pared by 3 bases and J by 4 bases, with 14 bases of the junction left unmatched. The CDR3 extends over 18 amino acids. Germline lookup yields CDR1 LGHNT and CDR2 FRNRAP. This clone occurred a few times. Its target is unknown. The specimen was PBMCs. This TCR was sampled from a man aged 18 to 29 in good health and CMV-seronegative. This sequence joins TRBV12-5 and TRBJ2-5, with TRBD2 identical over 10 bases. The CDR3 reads CASGFSLAGEPRVETQYF. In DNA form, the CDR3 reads TGTGCTAGTGGTTTCAGTCTAGCGGGGGAGCCCAGGGTAGAGACCCAGTACTTC. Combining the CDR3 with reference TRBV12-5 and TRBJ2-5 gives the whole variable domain DARVTQTPRHKVTEMGQEVTMRCQPILGHNTVFWYRQTMMQGLELLAYFRNRAPLDDSGMPKDRFSAEMPDATLATLKIQPSEPRDSAVYFCASGFSLAGEPRVETQYFGPGTRLLVL.